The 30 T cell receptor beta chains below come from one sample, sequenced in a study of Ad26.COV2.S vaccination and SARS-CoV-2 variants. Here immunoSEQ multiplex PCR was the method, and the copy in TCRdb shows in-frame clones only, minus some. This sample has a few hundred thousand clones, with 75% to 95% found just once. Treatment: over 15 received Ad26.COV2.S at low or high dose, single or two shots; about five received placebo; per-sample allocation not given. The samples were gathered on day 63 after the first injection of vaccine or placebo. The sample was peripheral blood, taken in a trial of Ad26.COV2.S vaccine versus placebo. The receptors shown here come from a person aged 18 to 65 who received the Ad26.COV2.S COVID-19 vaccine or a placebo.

The CDR3 protein is CATEKRGNYGYTF. The CDR3 coding sequence is TGTGCCACCGAGAAAAGGGGGAACTATGGCTACACCTTC. V gene TRBV7-2 combines with J gene TRBJ1-2; D is possibly TRBD1 (6 bases). CDR3 size: 13 residues. CDR1 and CDR2 from the germline V gene are SGHTA and FQGNSA. Trimming left V 10 bases short and J 2 bases short, with 14 bases between.

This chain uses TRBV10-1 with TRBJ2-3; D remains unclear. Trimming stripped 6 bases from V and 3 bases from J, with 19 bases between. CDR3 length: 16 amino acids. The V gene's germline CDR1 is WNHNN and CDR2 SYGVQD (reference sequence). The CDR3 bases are TGCGCCAGCAGCCGACGACGGGCCCCGTCGACAGATACGCAGTATTTT. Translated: CASSRRRAPSTDTQYF.

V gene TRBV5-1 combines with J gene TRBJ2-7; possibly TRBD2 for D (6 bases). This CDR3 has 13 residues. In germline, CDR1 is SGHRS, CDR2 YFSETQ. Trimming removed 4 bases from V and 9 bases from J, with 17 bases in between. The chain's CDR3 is CASSGTEGTVQYF. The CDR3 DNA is TGCGCCAGCAGCGGGACTGAGGGTACCGTGCAGTACTTC.

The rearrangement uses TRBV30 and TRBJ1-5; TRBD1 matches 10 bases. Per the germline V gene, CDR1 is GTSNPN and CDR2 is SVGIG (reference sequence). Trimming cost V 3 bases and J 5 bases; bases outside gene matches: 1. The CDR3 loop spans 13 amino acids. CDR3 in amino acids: CAWSGTGDQPQHF. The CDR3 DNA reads TGTGCCTGGAGCGGGACAGGGGATCAGCCCCAGCATTTT. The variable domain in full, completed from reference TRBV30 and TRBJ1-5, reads SQTIHQWPATLVQPVGSPLSLECTVEGTSNPNLYWYRQAAGRGLQLLFYSVGIGQISSEVPQNLSASRPQDRQFILSSKKLLLSDSGFYLCAWSGTGDQPQHFGDGTRLSIL.

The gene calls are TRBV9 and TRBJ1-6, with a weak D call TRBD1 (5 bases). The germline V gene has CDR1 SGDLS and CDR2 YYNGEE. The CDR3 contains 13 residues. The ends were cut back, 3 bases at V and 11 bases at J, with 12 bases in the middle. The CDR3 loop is CASSEQGYPPLHF. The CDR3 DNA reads TGTGCCAGCAGCGAGCAGGGTTATCCACCCCTCCACTTT.

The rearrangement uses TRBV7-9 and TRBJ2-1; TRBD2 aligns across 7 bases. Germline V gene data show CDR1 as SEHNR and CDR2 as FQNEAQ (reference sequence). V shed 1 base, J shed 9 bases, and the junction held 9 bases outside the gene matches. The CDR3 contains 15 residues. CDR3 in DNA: TGTGCCAGCAGCTTAGTAGTGGGAGGGCCAGGTGAGCAGTTCTTC. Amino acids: CASSLVVGGPGEQFF.

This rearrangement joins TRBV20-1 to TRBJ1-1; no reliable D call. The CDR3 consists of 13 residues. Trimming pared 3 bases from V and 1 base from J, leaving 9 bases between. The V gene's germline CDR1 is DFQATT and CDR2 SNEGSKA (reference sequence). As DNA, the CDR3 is TGCAGTGCTAGTACGCAGACGAACACTGAAGCTTTCTTT. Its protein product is CSASTQTNTEAFF.

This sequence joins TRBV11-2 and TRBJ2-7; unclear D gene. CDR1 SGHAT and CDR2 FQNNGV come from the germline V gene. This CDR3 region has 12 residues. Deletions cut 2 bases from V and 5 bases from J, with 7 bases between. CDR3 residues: CASSLRQDEQYF. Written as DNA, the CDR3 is TGTGCCAGCAGCTTAAGGCAGGACGAGCAGTACTTC. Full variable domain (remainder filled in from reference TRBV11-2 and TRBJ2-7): EAGVAQSPRYKIIEKRQSVAFWCNPISGHATLYWYQQILGQGPKLLIQFQNNGVVDDSQLPKDRFSAERLKGVDSTLKIQPAKLEDSAVYLCASSLRQDEQYFGPGTRLTVT.

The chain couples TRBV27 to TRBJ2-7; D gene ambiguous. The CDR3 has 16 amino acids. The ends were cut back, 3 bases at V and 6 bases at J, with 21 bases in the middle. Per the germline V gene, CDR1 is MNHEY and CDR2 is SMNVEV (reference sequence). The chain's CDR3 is CASSFANEHWNREQYF. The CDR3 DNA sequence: TGTGCCAGCAGTTTTGCAAACGAACACTGGAATCGCGAGCAGTACTTC.

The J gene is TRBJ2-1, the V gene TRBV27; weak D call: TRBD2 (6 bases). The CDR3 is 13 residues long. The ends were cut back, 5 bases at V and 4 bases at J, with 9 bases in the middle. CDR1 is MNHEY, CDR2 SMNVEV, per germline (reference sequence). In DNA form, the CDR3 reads TGTGCCAGCAGTGGCGGGGCATACAATGAGCAGTTCTTC. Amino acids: CASSGGAYNEQFF.

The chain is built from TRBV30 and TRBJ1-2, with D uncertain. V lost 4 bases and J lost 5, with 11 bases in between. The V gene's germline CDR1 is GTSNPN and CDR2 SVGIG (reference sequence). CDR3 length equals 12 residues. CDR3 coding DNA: TGTGCCTGGAATCAGGAGCTGTATGGCTACACCTTC. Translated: CAWNQELYGYTF.

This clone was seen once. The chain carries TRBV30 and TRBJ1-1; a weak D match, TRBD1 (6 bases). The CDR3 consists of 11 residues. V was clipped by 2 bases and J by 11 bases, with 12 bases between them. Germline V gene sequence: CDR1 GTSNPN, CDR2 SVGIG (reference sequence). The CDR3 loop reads CAWSLQGMAFF. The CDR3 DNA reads TGTGCCTGGAGTTTACAGGGTATGGCTTTCTTT.

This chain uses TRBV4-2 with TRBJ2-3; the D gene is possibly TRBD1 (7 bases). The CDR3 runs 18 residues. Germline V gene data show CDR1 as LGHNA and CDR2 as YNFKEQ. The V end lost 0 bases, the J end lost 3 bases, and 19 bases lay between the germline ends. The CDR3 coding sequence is TGTGCCAGCAGCCAAGAGTCGTCAGGGGGGAGCGCTACAGATACGCAGTATTTT. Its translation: CASSQESSGGSATDTQYF.

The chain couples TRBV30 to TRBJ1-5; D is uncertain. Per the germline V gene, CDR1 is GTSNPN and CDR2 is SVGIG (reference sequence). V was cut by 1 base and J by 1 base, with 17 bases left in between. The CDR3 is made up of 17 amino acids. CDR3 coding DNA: TGTGCCTGGAGTGCCGGACTGACCAGCAGAAGCAATCAGCCCCAGCATTTT. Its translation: CAWSAGLTSRSNQPQHF.

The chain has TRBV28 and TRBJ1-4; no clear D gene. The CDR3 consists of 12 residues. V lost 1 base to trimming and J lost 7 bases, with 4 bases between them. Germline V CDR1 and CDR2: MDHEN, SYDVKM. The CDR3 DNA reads TGTGCCAGCAGTTTATTCGGTGAAAAACTGTTTTTT. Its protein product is CASSLFGEKLFF.

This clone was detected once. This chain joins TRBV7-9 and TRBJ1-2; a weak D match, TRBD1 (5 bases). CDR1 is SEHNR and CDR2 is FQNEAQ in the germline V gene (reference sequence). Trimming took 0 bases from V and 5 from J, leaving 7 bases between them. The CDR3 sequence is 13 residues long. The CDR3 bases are TGTGCCAGCAGCTTAGCGGAGGGGTATGGCTACACCTTC. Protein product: CASSLAEGYGYTF.

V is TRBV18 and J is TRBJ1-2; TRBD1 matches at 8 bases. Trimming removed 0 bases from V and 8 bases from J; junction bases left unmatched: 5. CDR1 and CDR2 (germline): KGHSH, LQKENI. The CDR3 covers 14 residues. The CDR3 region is CASSPPTGGHGYTF. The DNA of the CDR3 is TGTGCCAGCTCACCACCCACAGGGGGTCACGGCTACACCTTC.

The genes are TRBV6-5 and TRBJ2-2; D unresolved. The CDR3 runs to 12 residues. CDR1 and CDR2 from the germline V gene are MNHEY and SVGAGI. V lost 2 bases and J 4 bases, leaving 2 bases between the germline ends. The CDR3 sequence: CASSYPTGELFF. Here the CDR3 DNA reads TGTGCCAGCAGTTACCCCACCGGGGAGCTGTTTTTT.

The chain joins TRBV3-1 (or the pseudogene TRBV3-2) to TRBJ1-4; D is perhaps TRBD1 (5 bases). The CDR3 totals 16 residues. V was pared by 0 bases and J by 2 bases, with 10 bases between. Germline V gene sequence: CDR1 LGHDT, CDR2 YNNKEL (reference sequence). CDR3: CASSQDWGRTNEKLFF. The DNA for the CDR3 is TGTGCCAGCAGCCAAGATTGGGGACGCACTAATGAAAAACTGTTTTTT.

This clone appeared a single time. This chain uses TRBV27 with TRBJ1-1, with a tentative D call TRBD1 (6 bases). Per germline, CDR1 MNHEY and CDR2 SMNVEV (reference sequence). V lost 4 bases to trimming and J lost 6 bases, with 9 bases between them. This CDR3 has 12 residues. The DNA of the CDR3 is TGTGCCAGCAGTTACGGGGGCTCTGAAGCTTTCTTT. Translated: CASSYGGSEAFF.

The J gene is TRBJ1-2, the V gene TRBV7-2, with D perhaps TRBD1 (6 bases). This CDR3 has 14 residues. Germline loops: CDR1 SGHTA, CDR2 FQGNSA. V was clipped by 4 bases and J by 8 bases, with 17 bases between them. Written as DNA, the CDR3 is TGTGCCAGCAGCTCCCCCCCAGGGGCGGGCGGCTACACCTTC. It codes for CASSSPPGAGGYTF.

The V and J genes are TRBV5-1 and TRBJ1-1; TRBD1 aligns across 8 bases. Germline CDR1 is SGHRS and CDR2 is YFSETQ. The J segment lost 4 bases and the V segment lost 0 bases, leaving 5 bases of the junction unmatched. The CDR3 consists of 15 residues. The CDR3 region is CASSLAQGASTEAFF. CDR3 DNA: TGCGCCAGCAGCTTGGCGCAGGGGGCGAGCACTGAAGCTTTCTTT. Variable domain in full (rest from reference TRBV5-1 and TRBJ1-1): KAGVTQTPRYLIKTRGQQVTLSCSPISGHRSVSWYQQTPGQGLQFLFEYFSETQRNKGNFPGRFSGRQFSNSRSEMNVSTLELGDSALYLCASSLAQGASTEAFFGQGTRLTVV.

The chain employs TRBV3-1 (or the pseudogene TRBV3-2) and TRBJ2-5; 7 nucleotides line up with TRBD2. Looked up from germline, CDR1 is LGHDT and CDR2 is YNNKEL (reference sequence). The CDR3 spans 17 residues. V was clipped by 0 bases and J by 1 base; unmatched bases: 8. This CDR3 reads CASSQDFAGAPQETQYF. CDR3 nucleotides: TGTGCCAGCAGCCAAGATTTCGCGGGAGCCCCCCAAGAGACCCAGTACTTC.

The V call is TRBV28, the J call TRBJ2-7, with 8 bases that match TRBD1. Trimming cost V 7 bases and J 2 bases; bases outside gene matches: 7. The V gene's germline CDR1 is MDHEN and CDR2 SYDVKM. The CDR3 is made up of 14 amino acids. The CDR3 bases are TGTGCCAGCACGAAGGACAGGGAAACCTACGAGCAGTACTTC. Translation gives CASTKDRETYEQYF.

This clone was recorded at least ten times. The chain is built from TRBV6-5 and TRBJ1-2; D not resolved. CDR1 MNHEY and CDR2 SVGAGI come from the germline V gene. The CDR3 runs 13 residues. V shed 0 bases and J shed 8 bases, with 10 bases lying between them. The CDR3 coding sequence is TGTGCCAGCAGTTACTCGAGTACCAACGGCTACACCTTC. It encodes CASSYSSTNGYTF.

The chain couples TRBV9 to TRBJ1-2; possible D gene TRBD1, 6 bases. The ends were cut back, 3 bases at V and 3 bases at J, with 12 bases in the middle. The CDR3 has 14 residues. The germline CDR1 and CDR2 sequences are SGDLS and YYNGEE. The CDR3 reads CASSAQGNHYGYTF. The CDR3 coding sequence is TGTGCCAGCAGCGCTCAGGGGAATCACTATGGCTACACCTTC.

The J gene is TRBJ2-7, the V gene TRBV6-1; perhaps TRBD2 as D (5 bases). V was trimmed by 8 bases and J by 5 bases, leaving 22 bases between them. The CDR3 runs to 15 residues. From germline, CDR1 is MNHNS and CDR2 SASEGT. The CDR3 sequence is CASSTGEQHGDEQYF. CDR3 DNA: TGTGCCAGCTCGACCGGGGAGCAGCACGGAGACGAGCAGTACTTC.

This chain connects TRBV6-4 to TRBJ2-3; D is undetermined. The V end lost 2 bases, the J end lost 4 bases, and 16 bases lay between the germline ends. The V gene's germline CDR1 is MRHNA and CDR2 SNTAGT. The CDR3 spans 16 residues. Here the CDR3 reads CASSDAGGGSADTQYF. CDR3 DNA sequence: TGTGCCAGCAGTGACGCTGGTGGTGGAAGCGCAGATACGCAGTATTTT.

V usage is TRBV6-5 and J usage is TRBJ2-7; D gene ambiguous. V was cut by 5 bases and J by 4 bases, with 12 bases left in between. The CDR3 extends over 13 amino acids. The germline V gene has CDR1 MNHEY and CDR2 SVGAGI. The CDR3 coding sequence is TGTGCCAGCAGTAACCAGGATTCGTACGAGCAGTACTTC. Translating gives CASSNQDSYEQYF.

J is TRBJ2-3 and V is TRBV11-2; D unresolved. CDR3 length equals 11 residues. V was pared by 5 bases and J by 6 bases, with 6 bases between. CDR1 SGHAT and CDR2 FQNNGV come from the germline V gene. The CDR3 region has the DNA TGTGCCAGCAGCCACCGGGATACGCAGTATTTT. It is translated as CASSHRDTQYF.